These 5 T cell receptor beta chains share one sample of origin, sequenced in a study of beta chain features in type 1 diabetes. TCRB transcripts that were expressed got sequenced, as all of the isolated RNA had been reverse transcribed. This table comes from immunoSEQ multiplex PCR, and its TCRdb copy is limited to in-frame clones, with some not included. The sample lists roughly 250,000 clones, about 20% seen once, with about 0.027% in the top ten. The antigens these receptors bind are not known. Study-level points and caveats: All four CD4+ subsets of Type 1 diabetes patients contained TCRB CDR3s that were moderately but significantly shorter.

Sequenced material: naive CD4+ T cells from blood. Source of these receptors: a middle-aged woman with type 1 diabetes.

The chain joins TRBV5-1 to TRBJ2-3; D perhaps matches TRBD2 (5 bases). CDR3 size: 15 residues. The V end was cut by 7 bases, the J end by 1 base, with 16 bases between. Germline CDR1 is SGHRS and CDR2 is YFSETQ. This chain's CDR3 is CASLKVDGGTDTQYF. The CDR3 DNA is TGCGCCAGCTTAAAAGTGGACGGGGGCACAGATACGCAGTATTTT.

This chain connects TRBV29-1 to TRBJ1-5, with D maybe TRBD1 (5 bases). The V and J ends lost 4 bases and 7 bases respectively, with 14 bases between them. Germline CDR1 and CDR2: SQVTM and ANQGSEA. The CDR3 length is 13 residues. The DNA of the CDR3 is TGCAGCGTTGTCTCTGGGGCCGGGCAGCCCCAGCATTTT. Protein product: CSVVSGAGQPQHF.

The chain joins TRBV5-4 to TRBJ1-2, with 8 nucleotides matching TRBD1. Germline V gene data show CDR1 as SGHNT and CDR2 as YYREEE (reference sequence). The CDR3 totals 14 residues. V lost 0 bases to trimming and J lost 6 bases; unmatched junction nucleotides: 4. This CDR3 reads CASSLDRGKNGYTF. CDR3 in DNA: TGTGCCAGCAGCTTGGACAGGGGGAAAAATGGCTACACCTTC.

There are a few counts of this clone. V and J are TRBV7-9 and TRBJ1-6, with 7 bases identical to TRBD1. With V trimmed by 3 bases and J by 6 bases, 5 bases remained unmatched. CDR1 SEHNR and CDR2 FQNEAQ come from the germline V gene (reference sequence). The CDR3 length is 15 residues. The CDR3 region has the DNA TGTGCCAGCAGCTTGGCGACAGGGATTAATTCACCCCTCCACTTT. It yields the protein CASSLATGINSPLHF.

The chain is built from TRBV28 and TRBJ2-5, with 7 bases fitting TRBD2. V lost 9 bases, J lost 0 bases, and 4 bases stayed unmatched. Per germline, CDR1 MDHEN and CDR2 SYDVKM. CDR3 length equals 13 residues. The DNA for the CDR3 is TGTGCCAGAAACCGGGAGGACCAAGAGACCCAGTACTTC. Its protein product is CARNREDQETQYF.